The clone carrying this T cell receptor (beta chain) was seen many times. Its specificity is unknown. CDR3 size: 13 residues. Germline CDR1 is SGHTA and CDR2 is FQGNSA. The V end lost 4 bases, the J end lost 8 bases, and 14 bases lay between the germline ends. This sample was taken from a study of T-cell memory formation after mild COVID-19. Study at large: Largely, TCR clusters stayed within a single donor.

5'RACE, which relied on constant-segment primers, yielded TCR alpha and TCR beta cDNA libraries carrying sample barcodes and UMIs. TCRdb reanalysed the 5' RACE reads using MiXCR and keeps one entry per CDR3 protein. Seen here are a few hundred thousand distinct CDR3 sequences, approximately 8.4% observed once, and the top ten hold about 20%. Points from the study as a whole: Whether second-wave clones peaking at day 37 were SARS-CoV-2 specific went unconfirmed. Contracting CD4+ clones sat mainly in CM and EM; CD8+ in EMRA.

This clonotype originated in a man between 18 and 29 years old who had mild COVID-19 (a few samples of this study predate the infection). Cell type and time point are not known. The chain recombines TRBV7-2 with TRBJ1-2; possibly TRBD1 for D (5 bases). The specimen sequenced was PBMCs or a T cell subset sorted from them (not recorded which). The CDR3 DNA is TGTGCCAGCAGCTCGACAGCCGGAGGAGGCTACACCTTC. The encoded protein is CASSSTAGGGYTF.